These T cell receptor beta chains were read from a single sample in a study of OX40 agonist ivuxolimab in advanced cancers. The protocol was immunoSEQ multiplex PCR, while the TCRdb copy is restricted to in-frame clones and leaves out a portion. The data contain more than 50,000 clones, 85% of them singletons. The sample was CD4+ or CD8+ T cells sorted from blood, taken in a trial of the OX40 agonist ivuxolimab. The source is an adult with an advanced solid tumor such as melanoma, head and neck, liver or kidney cancer. CDR3s include the opening cysteine and the closing phenylalanine or tryptophan. The D gene is left open where the match is weak. A clone size is listed for some rows: how often the clone was seen (once, few, many), or a class if it is expanded.

j_gene: TRBJ2-1; abundance: .; d_gene: .; v_gene: TRBV6-1; CDR3nt: TGTGCCAGCAGTGCCTTACTGGACAGCTACAATGAGCAGTTCTTC; CDR3aa: CASSALLDSYNEQFF
j_gene: TRBJ1-1; abundance: .; d_gene: .; v_gene: TRBV6-5; CDR3nt: TGTGCCAGCAGTTACGCGGCAGGGAGCACTAGCACTGAAGCTTTCTTT; CDR3aa: CASSYAAGSTSTEAFF
j_gene: TRBJ1-2; abundance: .; d_gene: .; v_gene: TRBV28; CDR3nt: TGTGCCAGCAGTGCAGATTCTTGGACTTGGGGCTACACCTTC; CDR3aa: CASSADSWTWGYTF
j_gene: TRBJ2-2; abundance: .; d_gene: .; v_gene: TRBV5-4; CDR3nt: TGTGCCAGCAGCTCGGGCTCTAGCAGCGCCGGGGAGCTGTTTTTT; CDR3aa: CASSSGSSSAGELFF
j_gene: TRBJ1-1; abundance: few; d_gene: .; v_gene: TRBV5-1; CDR3nt: TGCGCCAGCGGCGAACAGTTGAACACTGAAGCTTTCTTT; CDR3aa: CASGEQLNTEAFF
j_gene: TRBJ1-5; abundance: few; d_gene: .; v_gene: TRBV28; CDR3nt: TGTGCCAGCAGTTTACTTCCGGGATACCCTAATCAGCCCCAGCATTTT; CDR3aa: CASSLLPGYPNQPQHF
j_gene: TRBJ2-5; abundance: .; d_gene: TRBD2; v_gene: TRBV19; CDR3nt: TGTGCCAGTACGAAGGCGATAGCGGGGGTCCGGGAGACCCAGTACTTC; CDR3aa: CASTKAIAGVRETQYF
j_gene: TRBJ2-4; abundance: .; d_gene: .; v_gene: TRBV2; CDR3nt: TGTGCCAGCAGTGAACGCCAGGGAAACATTCAGTACTTC; CDR3aa: CASSERQGNIQYF
j_gene: TRBJ2-1; abundance: .; d_gene: .; v_gene: TRBV5-1; CDR3nt: TGCGCCAGCAGTATGGCAAACGGCAATGAGCAGTTCTTC; CDR3aa: CASSMANGNEQFF
j_gene: TRBJ1-1; abundance: few; d_gene: TRBD1; v_gene: TRBV7-9; CDR3nt: TGTGCCAGCAGCCGACAGGGCAACACTGAAGCTTTCTTT; CDR3aa: CASSRQGNTEAFF
j_gene: TRBJ1-1; abundance: .; d_gene: .; v_gene: TRBV25-1; CDR3nt: TGTGCCAGCAGTGCCACCGCAGGGGTTGGTGGCGAAGCTTTCTTT; CDR3aa: CASSATAGVGGEAFF
j_gene: TRBJ1-5; abundance: .; d_gene: .; v_gene: TRBV2; CDR3nt: TGTGCCAGCAGTGACTTCAGCAATCAGCCCCAGCATTTT; CDR3aa: CASSDFSNQPQHF
j_gene: TRBJ2-1; abundance: .; d_gene: .; v_gene: TRBV11-2; CDR3nt: TGTGCCAGCAGCTTAGAATTAGCGCTCAATGAGCAGTTCTTC; CDR3aa: CASSLELALNEQFF
j_gene: TRBJ1-1; abundance: .; d_gene: .; v_gene: TRBV6-5; CDR3nt: TGTGCCAGCAGTCCCGCGGGACGGATGAACACTGAAGCTTTCTTT; CDR3aa: CASSPAGRMNTEAFF
j_gene: TRBJ2-1; abundance: .; d_gene: TRBD2; v_gene: TRBV4-1; CDR3nt: TGCGCCAGCAGCCAACACCGGGACCTCGGGAGGGGCTACAATGAGCAGTTCTTC; CDR3aa: CASSQHRDLGRGYNEQFF
j_gene: TRBJ2-5; abundance: once; d_gene: TRBD1; v_gene: TRBV6-1; CDR3nt: TGTGCCAACGGGCCTACAGGGGCCCCAGAGACCCAGTACTTC; CDR3aa: CANGPTGAPETQYF
j_gene: TRBJ2-2; abundance: .; d_gene: .; v_gene: TRBV21-1; CDR3nt: TGTGCCAGCAGGGGAAACAGGGGGCGGCCCACCGGGGAGCTGTTTTTT; CDR3aa: CASRGNRGRPTGELFF
j_gene: TRBJ2-1; abundance: .; d_gene: .; v_gene: TRBV6-1; CDR3nt: TGTGCCAGCAGTGTCGAGGGGGGTAGTGAGCAGTTCTTC; CDR3aa: CASSVEGGSEQFF
j_gene: TRBJ2-1; abundance: .; d_gene: TRBD2; v_gene: TRBV7-9; CDR3nt: TGTGCCAGCAGCTTTCGGGTAGCGGGGGTATACAATGAGCAGTTCTTC; CDR3aa: CASSFRVAGVYNEQFF
j_gene: TRBJ2-5; abundance: .; d_gene: TRBD1; v_gene: TRBV9; CDR3nt: TGTGCCAGCAGCCCATTGGACAGGGAGACCCAGTACTTC; CDR3aa: CASSPLDRETQYF
j_gene: TRBJ2-5; abundance: .; d_gene: TRBD1; v_gene: TRBV5-1; CDR3nt: TGCGCCAGCAGCAACGGACAGGGGGGTAAAGAGACCCAGTACTTC; CDR3aa: CASSNGQGGKETQYF
j_gene: TRBJ1-6; abundance: .; d_gene: .; v_gene: TRBV2; CDR3nt: TGTGCCAGCAATTTCCTCAGGGACAATTCACCCCTCCACTTT; CDR3aa: CASNFLRDNSPLHF
j_gene: TRBJ1-4; abundance: .; d_gene: .; v_gene: TRBV2; CDR3nt: TGTGCCAGCAGTCCACCGAATGAAAAACTGTTTTTT; CDR3aa: CASSPPNEKLFF
j_gene: TRBJ1-6; abundance: .; d_gene: .; v_gene: TRBV6-6; CDR3nt: TGTGCCAGCAGTTACAGGCCGCACTATAATTCACCCCTCCACTTT; CDR3aa: CASSYRPHYNSPLHF
j_gene: TRBJ1-5; abundance: .; d_gene: .; v_gene: TRBV2; CDR3nt: TGTGCCAGCAGTGTTTTGGTTGGGGATCAGCCCCAGCATTTT; CDR3aa: CASSVLVGDQPQHF
j_gene: TRBJ1-6; abundance: .; d_gene: .; v_gene: TRBV25-1; CDR3nt: TGTGCCAGCAGTCCACAGGGTTCCTATAATTCACCCCTCCACTTT; CDR3aa: CASSPQGSYNSPLHF
j_gene: TRBJ2-2; abundance: .; d_gene: .; v_gene: TRBV7-2; CDR3nt: TGTGCCAGCAGCTTAGGGATCTCTAACACCGGGGAGCTGTTTTTT; CDR3aa: CASSLGISNTGELFF
j_gene: TRBJ2-5; abundance: few; d_gene: .; v_gene: TRBV29-1; CDR3nt: TGCAGCGCAGTTCTGGTAGAGACCCAGTACTTC; CDR3aa: CSAVLVETQYF
j_gene: TRBJ1-3; abundance: .; d_gene: .; v_gene: TRBV30; CDR3nt: TGTGCCTGGAGTGTACGGTTGAACACCATATATTTT; CDR3aa: CAWSVRLNTIYF
j_gene: TRBJ2-7; abundance: .; d_gene: .; v_gene: TRBV11-2; CDR3nt: TGTGCCAGCAGCCCGGCGGGCCGCGAGCAGTACTTC; CDR3aa: CASSPAGREQYF
j_gene: TRBJ1-2; abundance: .; d_gene: .; v_gene: TRBV6-1; CDR3nt: TGTGCCAGCAGTGGCGACAGAAACTATGGCTACACCTTC; CDR3aa: CASSGDRNYGYTF
j_gene: TRBJ1-1; abundance: .; d_gene: .; v_gene: TRBV29-1; CDR3nt: TGCAGCGTGGCCTGGGAAGGAACTGAAGCTTTCTTT; CDR3aa: CSVAWEGTEAFF
j_gene: TRBJ2-7; abundance: few; d_gene: .; v_gene: TRBV9; CDR3nt: TGTGCCAGCAGCGGCCGGGACAACTACGAGCAGTACTTC; CDR3aa: CASSGRDNYEQYF
j_gene: TRBJ1-5; abundance: .; d_gene: .; v_gene: TRBV18; CDR3nt: TGTGCCAGCTCACGCGGGACACCTAGCAATCAGCCCCAGCATTTT; CDR3aa: CASSRGTPSNQPQHF
j_gene: TRBJ1-1; abundance: .; d_gene: TRBD1; v_gene: TRBV7-9; CDR3nt: TGTGCCAGCAGCTTAGGACAGGGGGGAGGGTATGGAACTGAAGCTTTCTTT; CDR3aa: CASSLGQGGGYGTEAFF
j_gene: TRBJ2-7; abundance: few; d_gene: .; v_gene: TRBV7-6; CDR3nt: TGTGCCAGCAGCTTAGCCGGGGGGCCCCTCTCCTACGAGCAGTACTTC; CDR3aa: CASSLAGGPLSYEQYF
j_gene: TRBJ1-6; abundance: few; d_gene: .; v_gene: TRBV10-3; CDR3nt: TGTGCCATCAGTGAAAGGGGGGAGGATTCACCCCTCCACTTT; CDR3aa: CAISERGEDSPLHF
j_gene: TRBJ1-6; abundance: once; d_gene: .; v_gene: TRBV2; CDR3nt: TGTGCCAGCTGCCGAGGACAGAGATTCAATAATTCACCCCTCCACTTT; CDR3aa: CASCRGQRFNNSPLHF
j_gene: TRBJ2-3; abundance: .; d_gene: .; v_gene: TRBV19; CDR3nt: TGTGCCACCAGGACGAGTGGCGGGAGCACAGATACGCAGTATTTT; CDR3aa: CATRTSGGSTDTQYF
j_gene: TRBJ1-2; abundance: .; d_gene: TRBD1; v_gene: TRBV19; CDR3nt: TGTGCCAGTAGTACGCCGGGACAGGAGTTCTATGGCTACACCTTC; CDR3aa: CASSTPGQEFYGYTF
j_gene: TRBJ2-7; abundance: .; d_gene: .; v_gene: TRBV5-6; CDR3nt: TGTGCCAGCAGCTCTGCGGCTCCCTACGAGCAGTACTTC; CDR3aa: CASSSAAPYEQYF
j_gene: TRBJ2-7; abundance: .; d_gene: .; v_gene: TRBV10-3; CDR3nt: TGTGCCATCAGTGATCTACCAGGGGACGAGCAGTACTTC; CDR3aa: CAISDLPGDEQYF
j_gene: TRBJ2-2; abundance: medium-sized; d_gene: TRBD2; v_gene: TRBV11-2; CDR3nt: TGTGCCAGCAGCTCTAGCGGGGCTTGGAACACCGGGGAGCTGTTTTTT; CDR3aa: CASSSSGAWNTGELFF
j_gene: TRBJ2-5; abundance: .; d_gene: .; v_gene: TRBV6-1; CDR3nt: TGTGCCACGGGGAACAGGCCTCAACAAGAGACCCAGTACTTC; CDR3aa: CATGNRPQQETQYF
j_gene: TRBJ1-1; abundance: .; d_gene: .; v_gene: TRBV30; CDR3nt: TGTGCCTGGAGACGGGAGGGGCTCTTCACTGAAGCTTTCTTT; CDR3aa: CAWRREGLFTEAFF
j_gene: TRBJ2-1; abundance: .; d_gene: .; v_gene: TRBV6-5; CDR3nt: TGTGCCAGCAGTTACGGCAGGAAAAAATACAATGAGCAGTTCTTC; CDR3aa: CASSYGRKKYNEQFF
j_gene: TRBJ1-5; abundance: .; d_gene: .; v_gene: TRBV28; CDR3nt: TGTGCCAGCAGTTCCCACGTCCCCGACAATCAGCCCCAGCATTTT; CDR3aa: CASSSHVPDNQPQHF
j_gene: TRBJ2-7; abundance: .; d_gene: TRBD1; v_gene: TRBV7-3; CDR3nt: TGTGCCAGCAGCTCCCAGGGGGCCCACTCCTACGAGCAGTACTTC; CDR3aa: CASSSQGAHSYEQYF
j_gene: TRBJ2-3; abundance: .; d_gene: .; v_gene: TRBV7-8; CDR3nt: TGTGCCAGCAGCTTAGAGTGGGGAGATACGCAGTATTTT; CDR3aa: CASSLEWGDTQYF
j_gene: TRBJ1-2; abundance: .; d_gene: .; v_gene: TRBV4-1; CDR3nt: TGCGCCAGCAGCCAAGAAGGGGCAAGCGCTAACTATGGCTACACCTTC; CDR3aa: CASSQEGASANYGYTF
j_gene: TRBJ1-1; abundance: .; d_gene: .; v_gene: TRBV11-2; CDR3nt: TGTGCCAGCAGCTTAGAAGCGGTTATGAACACTGAAGCTTTCTTT; CDR3aa: CASSLEAVMNTEAFF
j_gene: TRBJ1-5; abundance: .; d_gene: .; v_gene: TRBV21-1; CDR3nt: TGTGCCAGCACCGAAGAGGGTAGAGGCAATCAGCCCCAGCATTTT; CDR3aa: CASTEEGRGNQPQHF
j_gene: TRBJ2-6; abundance: medium-sized; d_gene: .; v_gene: TRBV15; CDR3nt: TGTGCCACCAGCAGGGGGGCCAACGTCCTGACTTTC; CDR3aa: CATSRGANVLTF
j_gene: TRBJ1-1; abundance: .; d_gene: TRBD1; v_gene: TRBV6-1; CDR3nt: TGTGCCAGCAGTGTCGTCGGGGACAGAAGAGTAACGAACACTGAAGCTTTCTTT; CDR3aa: CASSVVGDRRVTNTEAFF
j_gene: TRBJ2-7; abundance: few; d_gene: .; v_gene: TRBV5-6; CDR3nt: TGTGCCAGCAGCTTCTCCTACGAGCAGTACTTC; CDR3aa: CASSFSYEQYF